The T cell receptor beta chain under discussion was sequenced for a study of beta chain features in type 1 diabetes. TCRB transcripts that were expressed got sequenced, as all of the isolated RNA had been reverse transcribed. The assay was immunoSEQ multiplex PCR, and TCRdb's table has in-frame clones only and misses some. Of fewer than 200,000 clones in the sample, roughly 8.1% are singletons; the top ten hold 0.65%. Trimming stripped 5 bases from V and 2 bases from J, with 27 bases between. The CDR3 extends over 20 amino acids. The V gene's germline CDR1 is SGHTA and CDR2 FQGTGA. Sequenced sample: central memory CD4+ T cells from blood. The J gene is TRBJ2-2, the V gene TRBV7-3, with D perhaps TRBD1 (6 bases). This clonotype was obtained from a man aged 18 to 35 in good health. CDR3 nucleotide sequence: TGTGCCAGCAGCCTACGGGCAGGGGAGTATCCTCGATTTAACACCGGGGAGCTGTTTTTT. It codes for CASSLRAGEYPRFNTGELFF.